The source of this T cell receptor beta chain is a study of blood T cells in healthy people across ages. The CDR3 loop spans 16 amino acids. CDR1 is LGHNA, CDR2 YSLEER, per germline. V lost 0 bases, J lost 7 bases, and 8 bases stayed unmatched. Sample-barcoded 5' priming and a J-beta primer mix drove a second PCR of roughly 7 to 11 cycles. MiXCR was run by TCRdb on the 5' RACE reads, yielding one entry per CDR3 protein. The sample lists approximately 850,000 distinct CDR3 sequences, roughly 44% occurring once. Concerning this clonotype itself: Its antigen remains unknown.

Study-wide findings and caveats: Researchers report that TCR beta diversity correlated strongly with naive T cell percentage.

Sample: blood. The chain employs TRBV4-3 and TRBJ1-2; TRBD1 matches 10 bases. The sequence was collected from a man in his 60s in good health. The CDR3 loop is CASSQELGQGLGGYTF. CDR3 DNA sequence: TGCGCCAGCAGCCAAGAGTTGGGACAGGGGTTGGGTGGCTACACCTTC.